Presented here are 16 T cell receptor beta chains from one specimen sequenced in a study of shared clonotypes between healthy human individuals. Sequenced by immunoSEQ multiplex PCR; TCRdb stores in-frame clones only, minus some. The sample has roughly 2.5 million clones; roughly 92% are singletons. The sample was naive CD4+ T cells sorted from blood. Sample subset: CD45RA+ positively selected. The receptors originated from a man younger than 30 in good health.

The V and J genes are TRBV13 and TRBJ2-1; 8 bases line up with TRBD2. Germline-derived CDR1 and CDR2 are PRHDT and FYEKMQ (reference sequence). This CDR3 spans 15 amino acids. J gave up 5 bases and V 7 bases, and 10 bases lay outside the gene matches. The CDR3 protein is CASTLFGLADNEQFF. The DNA for the CDR3 is TGTGCCAGCACCTTGTTTGGACTAGCTGACAATGAGCAGTTCTTC.

The chain recombines TRBV28 with TRBJ1-1; D perhaps matches TRBD1 (6 bases). V gave up 6 bases and J gave up 3 bases, with 17 bases separating them. Germline CDR1 and CDR2: MDHEN and SYDVKM. The CDR3 runs to 15 residues. The DNA for the CDR3 is TGTGCCAGCAGATCCCCACCTCCAGGGGACACTGAAGCTTTCTTT. Its translation: CASRSPPPGDTEAFF.

J is TRBJ1-1 and V is TRBV2, with 7 bases that match TRBD1. Looked up from germline, CDR1 is SNHLY and CDR2 is FYNNEI. Trimming removed 1 base from V and 4 bases from J; junction bases left unmatched: 9. This CDR3 has 16 residues. The CDR3 here is CASSEEQTGMGTEAFF. CDR3 nucleotide sequence: TGTGCCAGCAGTGAAGAACAGACAGGGATGGGCACTGAAGCTTTCTTT.

The chain employs TRBV7-2 and TRBJ2-5; D remains ambiguous. The CDR3 is 13 residues long. V was trimmed by 2 bases and J by 5 bases, leaving 9 bases between them. Germline CDR1 SGHTA, CDR2 FQGNSA. CDR3 region: CASSLSGFETQYF. The CDR3 DNA is TGTGCCAGCAGCTTATCTGGGTTTGAGACCCAGTACTTC.

V usage is TRBV7-9 and J usage is TRBJ1-2, with D possibly being TRBD1 (6 bases). The CDR3 contains 13 residues. V lost 5 bases and J lost 4, with 11 bases in between. Germline V gene lookup returns CDR1 SEHNR and CDR2 FQNEAQ (reference sequence). The CDR3 DNA is TGTGCCAGCAGCCTCGTGGGGGCCTATGGCTACACCTTC. It encodes CASSLVGAYGYTF.

The CDR3 sequence: CASSLVVPRLQYF. DNA for the CDR3: TGTGCCAGCAGCTTAGTTGTACCTCGCCTTCAGTACTTC. The chain recombines TRBV7-2 with TRBJ2-4; no clear D. V was shortened by 1 base and J by 11 bases, with 12 bases between the two germline ends. The CDR3 is 13 residues long. The germline gives CDR1 SGHTA, CDR2 FQGNSA. Supplemented by reference TRBV7-2 and TRBJ2-4, the full variable domain reads GAGVSQSPSNKVTEKGKDVELRCDPISGHTALYWYRQSLGQGLEFLIYFQGNSAPDKSGLPSDRFSAERTGGSVSTLTIQRTQQEDSAVYLCASSLVVPRLQYFGAGTRLSVL.

This clone was observed a few times. The chain uses TRBV2 and TRBJ1-2; tentative D call: TRBD1 (5 bases). Deletions cut 3 bases from V and 7 bases from J, with 12 bases between. The germline V gene has CDR1 SNHLY and CDR2 FYNNEI. The CDR3 runs to 13 residues. CDR3 residues: CASSDEGIAGYTF. In DNA, the CDR3 is TGTGCCAGCAGTGATGAGGGGATTGCTGGCTACACCTTC. Filled out from reference TRBV2 and TRBJ1-2, the complete variable domain reads EPEVTQTPSHQVTQMGQEVILRCVPISNHLYFYWYRQILGQKVEFLVSFYNNEISEKSEIFDDQFSVERPDGSNFTLKIRSTKLEDSAMYFCASSDEGIAGYTFGSGTRLTVV.

The table lists this clone with a count of one. The chain has TRBV5-1 and TRBJ2-1; 10 positions agree with TRBD2. Per germline, CDR1 SGHRS and CDR2 YFSETQ. This CDR3 has 17 residues. The V and J ends lost 2 bases and 7 bases, in that order; junction bases with no gene match: 12. The CDR3 nucleotides read TGCGCCAGCAGCTTTATTTTTGTCCTAGCGGGAGATAATGAGCAGTTCTTC. It yields the protein CASSFIFVLAGDNEQFF.

The chain is built from TRBV4-1 and TRBJ2-2; D is possibly TRBD1 or TRBD2 (6 bases each). CDR3 length: 15 residues. Germline CDR1 and CDR2: MGHRA and YSYEKL. V lost 0 bases to trimming and J lost 5 bases, with 10 bases between them. The CDR3 loop is CASSQEGGRTGELFF. The CDR3 nucleotides read TGCGCCAGCAGCCAAGAAGGGGGGCGGACCGGGGAGCTGTTTTTT.

The chain joins TRBV6-1 to TRBJ1-3, with D unresolved. V was shortened by 2 bases and J by 0 bases, with 8 bases between the two germline ends. This CDR3 contains 15 residues. CDR1 and CDR2 from the germline V gene are MNHNS and SASEGT. CDR3 bases: TGTGCCAGCAGTGAATTTCGGATCTCTGGAAACACCATATATTTT. Its translation is CASSEFRISGNTIYF.

V gene TRBV9 combines with J gene TRBJ2-2; no clear D. V shed 3 bases and J shed 6 bases, with 12 bases lying between them. The CDR3 is 14 amino acids. Looked up from germline, CDR1 is SGDLS and CDR2 is YYNGEE. This CDR3 reads CASSESPSPGELFF. The CDR3 coding sequence is TGTGCCAGCAGCGAGAGCCCCTCCCCCGGGGAGCTGTTTTTT.

With respect to this clone: The same CDR3 is also encoded by other DNA sequences in this sample. V and J are TRBV9 and TRBJ2-1; 10 positions agree with TRBD2. Germline V CDR1 and CDR2: SGDLS, YYNGEE. The CDR3 sequence is 16 residues long. V shed 0 bases, J shed 4 bases, and the junction held 4 bases outside the gene matches. The CDR3 nucleotides are TGTGCCAGCAGCGTAGCCGGGACTAGCGCTTACAATGAGCAGTTCTTC. Translation gives CASSVAGTSAYNEQFF. Filled out from reference TRBV9 and TRBJ2-1, the complete variable domain reads DSGVTQTPKHLITATGQRVTLRCSPRSGDLSVYWYQQSLDQGLQFLIQYYNGEERAKGNILERFSAQQFPDLHSELNLSSLELGDSALYFCASSVAGTSAYNEQFFGPGTRLTVL.

The V gene is TRBV21-1, the J gene TRBJ2-3; the DNA was not used to check the table's D call, TRBD2. TRBV21-1 represents a pseudogene. The length of the CDR3 is 17 residues. CDR3 coding DNA: TGTGCCAGCAGCAAGGAGGGCGGTAATTCTAGCACAGATACGCAGTATTTT. Its translation: CASSKEGGNSSTDTQYF.

V gene TRBV7-6 combines with J gene TRBJ2-7, with 9 positions matching TRBD1. V was pared by 3 bases and J by 5 bases, with 8 bases of the junction left unmatched. The germline gives CDR1 SGHVS, CDR2 FNYEAQ. This CDR3 spans 15 amino acids. Here the CDR3 reads CASSFPGQGVHEQYF. CDR3 nucleotides: TGTGCCAGCAGCTTTCCGGGACAGGGTGTCCACGAGCAGTACTTC.

This chain connects TRBV14 to TRBJ1-1; no definite D call. Trimming took off 0 bases at V and 2 bases at J, with 7 bases between the two ends. The germline gives CDR1 SGHDN, CDR2 FVKESK. The CDR3 has 14 amino acids. The CDR3 spells CASSQDATNTEAFF. CDR3 bases: TGTGCCAGCAGCCAAGATGCAACCAACACTGAAGCTTTCTTT.

A single count supports this clone. The chain links TRBV18 to TRBJ2-7; perhaps D is TRBD1 or TRBD2 (5 bases each). The CDR3 has 14 residues. CDR1 and CDR2 from the germline V gene are KGHSH and LQKENI. The ends were cut back, 5 bases at V and 4 bases at J, with 15 bases in the middle. The CDR3 spells CASSSTDRGYEQYF. CDR3 sequence (DNA): TGTGCCAGCTCATCAACAGACAGAGGGTACGAGCAGTACTTC.